The entry below describes one TCR beta chain. Its target antigen remains unknown. No clone much larger than this one lies a single base away; base qualities are absent. The data stem from a study of naive and memory T cell subsets (dated by TCRdb to 2016 to 2017). Concerning the study at large: An open-source, UMI-based TCR alpha and beta sequencing pipeline was applied to sorted naive and memory peripheral blood T cell subsets. IgG serology results and the functional CMV T cell responses were in complete agreement. RNA was DNase-treated and reverse transcribed with TCR constant-region primers, mostly using SuperScript III. Summary of the overall study and its limitations: The repertoire findings for the naive and memory subsets could not be validated against a ground truth because none was available. In both CD4 and CD8 cells, going from naive through CM, EM and EMRA, the Gini index went up while Shannon and inverse Simpson diversity went down. RNA-based TCR counts may be influenced by expression changes linked to T cell activation and differentiation. TCR abundance followed a power law with an exponent that was different for naive and memory subsets but consistent across the three individuals. After error correction, over 90% of naive TCR sequences appeared only once, giving much steeper abundance distributions than memory subsets. A clonotype was defined as a single alpha or beta chain sequence rather than as a paired alpha/beta receptor. A few larger clonotypes were present in naive repertoires, especially CD8 naive repertoires, and these clonotypes were possibly memory cells re-expressing CD45RA.

Library preparation used UMI-ligation and nested PCR. The beta constant-region primer consisted of an equimolar mixture of two oligonucleotides that together covered TRBC1 and TRBC2. Four rounds of PCR were used to amplify ligated cDNA, with nested alpha and beta constant-region primers being used together with the SP2 primer. A single-stranded oligonucleotide bearing the SP2 primer plus a 12-nucleotide UMI was ligated onto the 3' end of the cDNA by T4 RNA ligase 1. Incubation of the ligation reaction was carried out at 16 degrees C for about 19-25 hours. PCR2 was typically performed as a SYBR Green qPCR and was stopped at a predetermined threshold so that over-amplification was prevented. Apart from the first purification, every purification step used Agencourt AMPure XP magnetic beads. Library quantification was done by Qubit, followed by a TapeStation check on which the main peak was expected at around 650 bp. Pooled libraries were sequenced on an Illumina MiSeq using v2 2x251 paired-end kits, and typically about 0.9-2.1 million reads were obtained per sample. Libraries were pooled at about 3.7 nM per sample, and roughly 4.5-7.5% PhiX was added to improve cluster recognition. Processing in the source paper ran as follows. FASTQ reads processed by Demultiplexor were assigned V and J genes by Decombinator through tag matching that tolerated a single base-pair mismatch. By using UMIs, Collapsinator corrected both sequencing errors and the frequency errors caused by PCR heterogeneity. TCRs were translated and CDR3s were extracted from the conserved cysteine to the FGXG phenylalanine by CDR3Translator, with non-productive sequences being flagged. Gini, Shannon entropy and inverse Simpson indices were calculated on repertoires subsampled to equal numbers of UMI-defined TCRs. Within the linear range, a power law was fitted to clonotype abundance distributions using maximum likelihood. For one naive CD8 sample, the pipeline and MIGEC produced similar UMI counts, unique TCR numbers and clonal distributions. In one analysis, naive TCRs that were also found in any memory subset of the same donor were excluded from the naive repertoire. The repertoires were searched for 6,000 to 9,500 CMV-associated CDR3 sequences that had been compiled from VDJdb and a published dataset. TCRdb reprocessing: public reads trimmed at Q25 with fastp, clones called with MiXCR, in-frame beta chains kept. Rows are unified per CDR3 protein, each entry keeping the most common DNA and genes. None of the V and J calls come from the authors' own analysis; TCRdb made them. The sample table lists 150,000 or so distinct CDR3 sequences, over 20% of them with a count of one. The top ten clones comprise over 0.09% of the sample.

TCR alpha and beta chain libraries were amplified separately from the second PCR step onward. CMV status of each donor was established by measuring IFNgamma production from CD4+ T cells after fresh PBMCs were stimulated overnight with CMV viral lysate. Miltenyi beads were used first to positively select CD4 T cells, and CD8 T cells were then positively selected from the CD4-negative fraction. Cells were stained for CD3, CD4, CD8, CD45RA, CD27 and a live/dead dye and were sorted on a BD Aria II into four subsets based on CD45RA and CD27. A few healthy volunteers provided blood, and each donor's sample was split into CD4 and CD8 T cells and then further divided into four differentiation subsets. About 110 ml of peripheral blood was collected from each donor, and PBMC were isolated by Ficoll-Paque PLUS density-gradient centrifugation. The sorted cells were lysed in RLT buffer, after which RNA was extracted using a Qiagen RNeasy kit and kept at -80 degrees C.

Material for sequencing was naive CD4+ T cells from blood. Taken with the paper, the label for cell subset or site translates to: naive T cells, CD45RA high CD27+. This receptor was obtained from a human donor in good health.

The CDR3 protein sequence reads: CSAKDSYEQYF. In nucleotide form, the sequence is TGCAGTGCTAAGGACAGCTACGAGCAGTACTTC. This sequence uses TRBV20-1 and TRBJ2-7; possibly the D gene is TRBD1, per 6 matching bases. The CDR3 contains 11 residues, cysteine and phenylalanine counted. This entry keeps only the CDR3 DNA: 33 bases, framed from base 1. In the germline V gene (reference sequence), CDR1 corresponds to DFQATT and CDR2 to SNEGSKA. V loses 4 bases of germline sequence and J loses 3 bases, and the interval between the two ends is 7 bases.